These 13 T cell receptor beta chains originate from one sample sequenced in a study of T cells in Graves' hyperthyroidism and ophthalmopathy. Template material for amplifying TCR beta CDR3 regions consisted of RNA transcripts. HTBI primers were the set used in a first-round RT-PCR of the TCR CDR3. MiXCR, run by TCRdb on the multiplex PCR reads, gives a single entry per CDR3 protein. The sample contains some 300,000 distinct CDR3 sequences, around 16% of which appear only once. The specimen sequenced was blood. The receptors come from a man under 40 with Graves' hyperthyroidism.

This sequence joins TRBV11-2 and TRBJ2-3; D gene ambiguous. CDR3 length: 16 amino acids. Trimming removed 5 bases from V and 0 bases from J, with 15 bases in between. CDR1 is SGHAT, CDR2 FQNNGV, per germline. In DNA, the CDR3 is TGTGCCAGCAGCCAAGATTGGGCGGTTAGCACAGATACGCAGTATTTT. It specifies CASSQDWAVSTDTQYF.

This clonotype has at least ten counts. This CDR3 is CASSPPGDSYNEQFF. CDR3 bases: TGTGCCAGCAGCCCCCCTGGGGACTCCTACAATGAGCAGTTCTTC. This rearrangement joins TRBV11-2 to TRBJ2-1, with D hard to call. The germline V and J ends were trimmed by 5 bases and 0 bases, with 11 bases remaining between them. This CDR3 comprises 15 residues. Germline CDR1 reads SGHAT; CDR2 reads FQNNGV.

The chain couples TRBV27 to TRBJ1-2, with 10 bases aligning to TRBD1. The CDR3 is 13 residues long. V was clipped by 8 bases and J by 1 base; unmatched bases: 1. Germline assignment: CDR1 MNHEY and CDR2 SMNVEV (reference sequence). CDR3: CASWDRGNYGYTF. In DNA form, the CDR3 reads TGTGCCAGCTGGGACAGGGGTAACTATGGCTACACCTTC.

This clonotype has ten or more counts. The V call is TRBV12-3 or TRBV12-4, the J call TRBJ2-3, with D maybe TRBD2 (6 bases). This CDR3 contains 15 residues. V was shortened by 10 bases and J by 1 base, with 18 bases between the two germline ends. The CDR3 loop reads CANYRREKGTDTQYF. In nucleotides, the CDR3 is TGTGCCAACTACCGCCGGGAGAAGGGCACAGATACGCAGTATTTT.

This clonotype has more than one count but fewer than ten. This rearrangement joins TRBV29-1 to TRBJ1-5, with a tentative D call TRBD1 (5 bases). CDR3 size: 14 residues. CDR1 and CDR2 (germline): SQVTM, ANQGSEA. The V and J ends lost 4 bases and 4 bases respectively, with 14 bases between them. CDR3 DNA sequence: TGCAGCGTTGTCGTGACAGACTCTAATCAGCCCCAGCATTTT. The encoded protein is CSVVVTDSNQPQHF.

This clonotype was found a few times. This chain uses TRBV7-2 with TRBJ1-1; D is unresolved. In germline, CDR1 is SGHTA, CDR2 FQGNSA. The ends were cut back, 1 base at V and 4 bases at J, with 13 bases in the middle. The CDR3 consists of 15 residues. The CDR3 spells CASSLELRTSTEAFF. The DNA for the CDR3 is TGTGCCAGCAGCTTAGAGCTTAGGACCAGCACTGAAGCTTTCTTT.

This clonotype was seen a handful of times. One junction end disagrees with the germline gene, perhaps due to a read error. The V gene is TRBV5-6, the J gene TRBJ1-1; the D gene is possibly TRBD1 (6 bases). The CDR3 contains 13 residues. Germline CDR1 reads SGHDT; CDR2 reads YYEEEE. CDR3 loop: CANSPSGATEAFF. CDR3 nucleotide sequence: TGTGCCAACAGCCCTTCGGGGGCCACTGAAGCTTTCTTT.

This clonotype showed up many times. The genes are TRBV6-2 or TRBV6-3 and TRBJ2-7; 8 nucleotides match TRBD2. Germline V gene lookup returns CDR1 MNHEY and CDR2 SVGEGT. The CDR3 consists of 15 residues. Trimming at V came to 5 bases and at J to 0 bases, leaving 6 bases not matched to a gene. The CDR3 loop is CASSLIAGISYEQYF. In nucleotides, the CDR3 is TGTGCCAGCAGTCTTATAGCGGGGATCTCCTACGAGCAGTACTTC.

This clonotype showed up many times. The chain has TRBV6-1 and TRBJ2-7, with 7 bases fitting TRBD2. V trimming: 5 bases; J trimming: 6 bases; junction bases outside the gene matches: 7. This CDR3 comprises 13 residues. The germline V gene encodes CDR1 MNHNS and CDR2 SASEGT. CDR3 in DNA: TGTGCCAGCAGTCCCCATGGGGGGGTCGAGCAGTACTTC. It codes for CASSPHGGVEQYF.

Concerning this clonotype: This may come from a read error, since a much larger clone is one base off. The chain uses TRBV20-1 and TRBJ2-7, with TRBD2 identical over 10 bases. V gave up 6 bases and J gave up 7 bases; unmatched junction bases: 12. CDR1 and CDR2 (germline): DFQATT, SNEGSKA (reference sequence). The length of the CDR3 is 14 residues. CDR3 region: CSATSGREDNEQYF. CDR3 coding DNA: TGCAGTGCCACCAGCGGGAGGGAAGACAATGAGCAGTACTTC.

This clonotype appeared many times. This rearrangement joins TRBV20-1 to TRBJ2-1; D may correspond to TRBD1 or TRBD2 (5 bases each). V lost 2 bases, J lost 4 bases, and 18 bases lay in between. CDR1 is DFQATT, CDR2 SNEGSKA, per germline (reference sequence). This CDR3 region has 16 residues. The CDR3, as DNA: TGCAGTGCTAGACGGGACGAGGCACTCGCGTACAATGAGCAGTTCTTC. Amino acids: CSARRDEALAYNEQFF.

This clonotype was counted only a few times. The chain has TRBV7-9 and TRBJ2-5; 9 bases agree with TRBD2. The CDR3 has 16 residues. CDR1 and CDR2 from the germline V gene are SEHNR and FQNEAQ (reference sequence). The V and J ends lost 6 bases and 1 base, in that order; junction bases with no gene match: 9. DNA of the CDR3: TGTGCCAGCAGATCGCGGGAGGGAGGACCCCAAGAGACCCAGTACTTC. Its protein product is CASRSREGGPQETQYF.

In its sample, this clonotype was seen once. CDR3 loop: CASSQETVGTQYF. The CDR3 DNA reads as TGTGCCAGCAGCCAAGAGACTGTCGGTACGCAGTATTTT. The chain has TRBV7-3 and TRBJ2-3; no clear D gene. Per germline, CDR1 SGHTA and CDR2 FQGTGA. There are 13 residues in the CDR3. With 5 bases removed from V and 8 bases from J, the gap between germline ends came to 14 bases.